The source of this TCR beta chain is a study of T cells after yellow fever vaccination. Across the whole study: Fractions with few cells were prepared using SMART-Seq v4 Ultra Low Input. The study, taken as a whole, reports: After the booster, 96% of CD4 and roughly nine tenths of CD8 primary-response clones were re-detected.

Trimming shortened V by 0 bases and J by 2 bases, and 22 bases separated the two germline ends. The germline V gene encodes CDR1 LGHNA and CDR2 YSLEER. This CDR3 is built from 20 residues. About this clonotype: Its antigen is unknown.

TCRdb processed the 5' RACE reads anew with MiXCR; each CDR3 protein has one entry. This table has 50,000 or so distinct CDR3 sequences, 7.4% appearing once. The receptor comes from a man aged 18 to 29 who received the YFV17D yellow fever vaccine. The sample consisted of CD8+ T cells sorted from PBMCs, taken approximately 16 days after the first yellow fever vaccination. The rearrangement links TRBV4-3 to TRBJ2-2; D is perhaps TRBD1 (6 bases). CDR3 nucleotide sequence: TGCGCCAGCAGCCAAGAGCTCCCCCTGGGTGTGGGACAAAACACCGGGGAGCTGTTTTTT. This sequence encodes CASSQELPLGVGQNTGELFF.